This T cell receptor beta chain is drawn from a study of cytomegalovirus exposure and HLA in healthy donors. As for the study in general: Across around 400 genotyped donors, about 86% landed in the Caucasian-associated ancestry cluster.

The CDR3 is made up of 13 amino acids. Germline V gene lookup returns CDR1 MNHNY and CDR2 SVGAGI (reference sequence). V gave up 6 bases and J gave up 8 bases, with 14 bases separating them. Note on this clone: Its antigen is not identified. Within the sample, other DNA sequences also encode this same CDR3.

General study points: In a later analysis, V- and J-gene trimming of beta chains associated with a DCLRE1C missense variant, replicated independently. Associated with cytomegalovirus, according to the listing, were 150 to 200 TCR beta chains. Data from an earlier analysis indicated that most TCR beta V segments were productive either about 87% or about 30% of the time.

PCR primers comprised 60 Vbeta and 13 Jbeta primers. The method was immunoSEQ multiplex PCR; TCRdb's version includes in-frame clones alone and lacks a portion of them. The sample contains 95,000 to 150,000 clones, approximately 80% of which appear only once. This receptor was obtained from a human donor in good health. The rearrangement links TRBV6-6 to TRBJ2-1; D is ambiguous. Sequencing was done on a sample of PBMCs. The CDR3: CASSYEVSYEQFF. The CDR3 nucleotides are TGTGCCAGCAGCTACGAGGTTAGCTATGAGCAGTTCTTC.